Below are 4 T cell receptor beta chains sequenced from a single sample in a study of shared clonotypes between healthy human individuals. The repertoire was sequenced with immunoSEQ multiplex PCR; TCRdb's copy has only in-frame clones and lacks some. The sample has about 470,000 clones, 70% to 80% seen once. Sequencing was done on a sample of PBMCs. All receptors derive from a woman in her thirties or forties in good health. Some clones in this sample may be carry-over from other donors' samples.

This clone was counted once. The chain recombines TRBV19 with TRBJ1-5; 8 positions agree with TRBD1. This CDR3 comprises 15 residues. From germline, CDR1 is LNHDA and CDR2 SQIVND (reference sequence). V trimming: 0 bases; J trimming: 9 bases; junction bases outside the gene matches: 7. This CDR3 reads CASSIDWTGHPPQHF. The CDR3 DNA follows: TGTGCCAGTAGTATAGATTGGACAGGGCACCCGCCCCAGCATTTT.

This chain connects TRBV9 to TRBJ1-5, with D maybe TRBD1 (5 bases). V was pared by 3 bases and J by 2 bases, with 9 bases between. The CDR3 contains 14 residues. The V gene's germline CDR1 is SGDLS and CDR2 YYNGEE. DNA for the CDR3: TGTGCCAGCAGCGCCTTGGGGGGCAATCAGCCCCAGCATTTT. Protein: CASSALGGNQPQHF.

This clone was recorded only once. CDR3 in DNA: TGTGCCAGCCTGGACATGGGGGACCATGGCTACACCTTC. This encodes CASLDMGDHGYTF. The rearrangement links TRBV2 to TRBJ1-2; possibly TRBD1 for D (5 bases). Germline CDR1 SNHLY, CDR2 FYNNEI. Trimming shortened V by 8 bases and J by 6 bases, and 16 bases separated the two germline ends. There are 13 residues in the CDR3. The whole variable domain, filled in from reference TRBV2 and TRBJ1-2, reads EPEVTQTPSHQVTQMGQEVILRCVPISNHLYFYWYRQILGQKVEFLVSFYNNEISEKSEIFDDQFSVERPDGSNFTLKIRSTKLEDSAMYFCASLDMGDHGYTFGSGTRLTVV.

To note about this clone: An end of the junction differs from the germline gene, which may be a read error. This chain connects TRBV28 to TRBJ2-7; 7 bases are a match to TRBD2. The CDR3 is 15 residues long. Germline values: CDR1 MDHEN, CDR2 SYDVKM. The DNA of the CDR3 is TGTGCCAGCAGCTTATCCGGACTAGTCCCCTACGAGCAGTACTTC. Protein sequence: CASSLSGLVPYEQYF. Full variable domain (remainder filled in from reference TRBV28 and TRBJ2-7): DVKVTQSSRYLVKRTGEKVFLECVQDMDHENMFWYRQDPGLGLRLIYFSYDVKMKEKGDIPEGYSVSREKKERFSLILESASTNQTSMYLCASSLSGLVPYEQYFGPGTRLTVT.